The present T cell receptor beta chain was sequenced within a study of blood T cell repertoires in COVID-19. The wider study: The cDNA or gDNA used as material had been derived from T cells, B-cell-depleted T cells, or PBMCs.

Repertoires were generated with immunoSEQ multiplex PCR, while TCRdb's copy carries only in-frame clones and drops some. The sample contains approximately 280,000 clones, over 85% of which appear only once. The CDR3 length is 12 residues. V shed 7 bases and J shed 1 base, with 7 bases lying between them. Germline-derived CDR1 and CDR2 are MNHNY and SVGAGI (reference sequence). Sequences were obtained from PBMCs or T cells enriched from blood (not recorded which). This receptor was identified in a woman aged 60-70 years who had recovered from COVID-19. The chain is built from TRBV6-6 and TRBJ2-5; D is ambiguous. CDR3 region: CASKATQETQYF. In nucleotides, the CDR3 is TGTGCCAGCAAAGCTACCCAAGAGACCCAGTACTTC.